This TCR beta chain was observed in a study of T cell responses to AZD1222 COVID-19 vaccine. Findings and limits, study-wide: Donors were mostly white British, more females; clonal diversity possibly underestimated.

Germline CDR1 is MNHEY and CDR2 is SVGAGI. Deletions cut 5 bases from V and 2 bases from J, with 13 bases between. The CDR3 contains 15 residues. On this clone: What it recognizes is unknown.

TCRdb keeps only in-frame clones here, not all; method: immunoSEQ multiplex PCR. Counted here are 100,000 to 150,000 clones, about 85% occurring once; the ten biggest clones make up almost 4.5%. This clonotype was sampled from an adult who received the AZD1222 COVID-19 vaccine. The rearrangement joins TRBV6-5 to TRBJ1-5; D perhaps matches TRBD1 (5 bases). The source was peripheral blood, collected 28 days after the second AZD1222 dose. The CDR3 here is CASSKSGTGNQPQHF. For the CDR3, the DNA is TGTGCCAGCAGTAAATCCGGGACCGGCAATCAGCCCCAGCATTTT.